This T cell receptor (beta chain) was profiled in a study of CD4 and CD8 cells across lung adenocarcinoma regions. Samples came from patients with localized non-small cell lung adenocarcinoma. The V segment lost 4 bases and the J segment 1 base; nucleotides outside the gene matches: 3. The CDR3 covers 15 residues. Germline V CDR1 and CDR2: MNHEY, SVGAGI. This clonotype has just a few counts. MiXCR, run by TCRdb on the PCR reads, gives a single entry per CDR3 protein. The sample comprises 5,000 or so distinct CDR3 sequences, roughly 56% of which are singletons, and about a sixth rests with the top ten.

The sequenced sample was CD4+ T cells from the center of a lung tumor. This TCR was recovered from a male donor with lung adenocarcinoma. The CD4 and CD8 labels of this study may be unreliable. This sequence joins TRBV6-5 and TRBJ2-7; 11 bases match TRBD2. CDR3 coding DNA: TGTGCCAGCAGTTTAAGACTAGCGGGGTCCTACGAGCAGTACTTC. Encoded protein: CASSLRLAGSYEQYF.